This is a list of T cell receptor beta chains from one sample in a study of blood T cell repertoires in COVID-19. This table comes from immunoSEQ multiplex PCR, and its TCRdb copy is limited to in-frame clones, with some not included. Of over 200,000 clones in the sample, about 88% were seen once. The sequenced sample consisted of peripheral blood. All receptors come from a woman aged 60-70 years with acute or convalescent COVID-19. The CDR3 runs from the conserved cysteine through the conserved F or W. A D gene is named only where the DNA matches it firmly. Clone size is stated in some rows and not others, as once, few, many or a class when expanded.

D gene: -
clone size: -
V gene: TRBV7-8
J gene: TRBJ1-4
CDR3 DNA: TGTGCCAGCAGCTTAACGGGGTCTGGCGGACTGTTTTTT
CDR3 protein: CASSLTGSGGLFF

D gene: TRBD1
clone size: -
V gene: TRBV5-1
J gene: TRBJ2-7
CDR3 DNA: TGCGCCAGCAGCCCGATAACCGGGACAGGGGGCTACGAGCAGTACTTC
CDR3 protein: CASSPITGTGGYEQYF

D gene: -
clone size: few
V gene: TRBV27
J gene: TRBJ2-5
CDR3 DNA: TGTGCCAGCAGTTTAGGCCCTAGTCCAGTGGCCCAGTACTTC
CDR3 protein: CASSLGPSPVAQYF

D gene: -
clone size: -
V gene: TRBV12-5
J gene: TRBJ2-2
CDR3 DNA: TGTGCTAGTGGTTTGGATTTAGGGGAGAACACCGGGGAGCTGTTTTTT
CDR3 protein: CASGLDLGENTGELFF

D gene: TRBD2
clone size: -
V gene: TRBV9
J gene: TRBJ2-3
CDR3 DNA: TGTGCCAGCAGCGGAACTAGCGGGAGGGCCACAGATACGCAGTATTTT
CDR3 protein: CASSGTSGRATDTQYF

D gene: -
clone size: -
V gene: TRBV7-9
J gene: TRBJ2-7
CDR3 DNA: TGTGCCAGCAGCCAGGACAGCTACGAGCAGTACTTC
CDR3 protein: CASSQDSYEQYF

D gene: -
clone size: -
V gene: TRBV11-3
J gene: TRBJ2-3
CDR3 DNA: TGTGCCAGCAGCTTAGGCAACGCGGTGGATACGCAGTATTTT
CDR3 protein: CASSLGNAVDTQYF

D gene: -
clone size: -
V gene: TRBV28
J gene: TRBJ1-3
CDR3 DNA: TGTGCCAGCAGCATGGGGGGGCCTGGAAACACCATATATTTT
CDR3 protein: CASSMGGPGNTIYF

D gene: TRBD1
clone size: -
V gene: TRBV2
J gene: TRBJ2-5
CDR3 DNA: TGTGCCAGCAACCTCGAGCGGACAGGAAGCAAAGAGACCCAGTACTTC
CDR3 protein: CASNLERTGSKETQYF

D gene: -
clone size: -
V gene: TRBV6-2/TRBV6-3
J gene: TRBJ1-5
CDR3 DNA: TGTGCCAGCAGTCTTCAGGGGCGCTATAGCAATCAGCCCCAGCATTTT
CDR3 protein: CASSLQGRYSNQPQHF

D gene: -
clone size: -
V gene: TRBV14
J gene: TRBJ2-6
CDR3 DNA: TGTGCCAGCAAGGAGTTTGGGGCCAACGTCCTGACTTTC
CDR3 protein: CASKEFGANVLTF

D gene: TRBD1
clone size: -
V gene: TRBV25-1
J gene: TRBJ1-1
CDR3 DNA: TGTGCCAGCAGCCGGGACAGGAGGGGGAACACTGAAGCTTTCTTT
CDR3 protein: CASSRDRRGNTEAFF

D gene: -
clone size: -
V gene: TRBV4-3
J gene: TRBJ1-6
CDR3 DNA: TGCGCCAGCAGCCAAGATCCCCGGGGGAATTCACCCCTCCACTTT
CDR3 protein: CASSQDPRGNSPLHF

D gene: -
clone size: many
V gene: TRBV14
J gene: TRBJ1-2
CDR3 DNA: TGTGCCAGCAGCCCGAGGACAGAGTACTATGGCTACACCTTC
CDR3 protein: CASSPRTEYYGYTF

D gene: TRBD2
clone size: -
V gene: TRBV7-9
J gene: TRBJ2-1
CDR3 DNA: TGTGCCAGCAGCTTAGCGGTACTAGCGGGAGGCGACAATGAGCAGTTCTTC
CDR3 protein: CASSLAVLAGGDNEQFF